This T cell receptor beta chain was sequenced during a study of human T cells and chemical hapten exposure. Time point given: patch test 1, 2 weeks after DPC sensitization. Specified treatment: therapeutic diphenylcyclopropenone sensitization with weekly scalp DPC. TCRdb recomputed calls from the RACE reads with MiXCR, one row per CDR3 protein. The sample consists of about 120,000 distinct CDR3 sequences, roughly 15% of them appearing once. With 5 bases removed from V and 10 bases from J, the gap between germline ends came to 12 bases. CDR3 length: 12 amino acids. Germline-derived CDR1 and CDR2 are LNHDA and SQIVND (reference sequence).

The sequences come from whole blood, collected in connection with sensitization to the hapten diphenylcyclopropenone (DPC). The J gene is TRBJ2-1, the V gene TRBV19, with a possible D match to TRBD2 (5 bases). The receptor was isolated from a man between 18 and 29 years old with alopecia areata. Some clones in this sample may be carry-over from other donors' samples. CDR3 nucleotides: TGTGCCAGTAGTTTAAGGACGGGAGAGCAGTTCTTC. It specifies CASSLRTGEQFF.